This entry lists 31 T cell receptor beta chains sequenced from one sample in a study of blood T cell repertoires in COVID-19. Assay used: immunoSEQ multiplex PCR; TCRdb lists only in-frame clones, some missing. The sample lists around 150,000 clones, 65% to 90% occurring once. The source material was peripheral blood. These TCRs come from a man aged 70 or older with acute or convalescent COVID-19.

The chain uses TRBV29-1 and TRBJ2-7; maybe TRBD2 (7 bases). V gave up 1 base and J gave up 0 bases, with 13 bases separating them. CDR3 size: 15 residues. The germline gives CDR1 SQVTM, CDR2 ANQGSEA. The CDR3 coding sequence is TGCAGCGTTGAAGGCGGGGGCTCAAGCTCCTACGAGCAGTACTTC. Protein sequence: CSVEGGGSSSYEQYF.

This chain uses TRBV2 with TRBJ2-7, with 8 bases aligning to TRBD1. The CDR3 is made up of 15 amino acids. CDR1 and CDR2 (germline): SNHLY, FYNNEI. V shed 4 bases and J 5 bases; nucleotides not matched to a gene: 10. CDR3 DNA: TGTGCCAGCAGTGTCCCGGGACAGGTAGACAACGAGCAGTACTTC. It translates to CASSVPGQVDNEQYF.

The chain is built from TRBV28 and TRBJ1-1; possibly TRBD1 for D (5 bases). V lost 3 bases, J lost 5 bases, and 16 bases lay in between. There are 15 residues in the CDR3. Germline V gene data show CDR1 as MDHEN and CDR2 as SYDVKM. The DNA for the CDR3 is TGTGCCAGCAGTTTCTCCAGGGATTCTTTTACTGAAGCTTTCTTT. Translating gives CASSFSRDSFTEAFF.

The CDR3 reads CASSSRVEQETQYF. The CDR3 bases are TGTGCCAGCAGCTCCCGGGTCGAACAAGAGACCCAGTACTTC. The rearrangement joins TRBV9 to TRBJ2-5, with D unresolved. The CDR3 runs 14 residues. With 4 bases removed from V and 2 bases from J, the gap between germline ends came to 12 bases. Per germline, CDR1 SGDLS and CDR2 YYNGEE.

This chain links TRBV7-8 with TRBJ1-4, with 7 bases identical to TRBD1. The V gene's germline CDR1 is SGHVS and CDR2 FQNEAQ. The CDR3 covers 14 residues. V gave up 4 bases and J gave up 5 bases; unmatched junction bases: 4. DNA of the CDR3: TGTGCCAGCAGCTCTTCGGACAGGAATGAAAAACTGTTTTTT. Its translation: CASSSSDRNEKLFF.

In its sample, this clone was seen once. V is TRBV28 and J is TRBJ1-2, with TRBD1 identical over 8 bases. Per germline, CDR1 MDHEN and CDR2 SYDVKM. This CDR3 region has 13 residues. V trimming: 5 bases; J trimming: 5 bases; junction bases outside the gene matches: 4. CDR3 in DNA: TGTGCCAGCAGTCTCCAGGGGGCATATGGCTACACCTTC. It is translated as CASSLQGAYGYTF.

This sequence joins TRBV4-1 and TRBJ1-2; TRBD1 matches 7 bases. Trimming removed 0 bases from V and 4 bases from J; junction bases left unmatched: 2. The CDR3 totals 14 residues. Per germline, CDR1 MGHRA and CDR2 YSYEKL. CDR3 amino acids: CASSQEDRVYGYTF. Here the CDR3 DNA reads TGCGCCAGCAGCCAAGAAGACAGGGTCTATGGCTACACCTTC.

The chain uses TRBV7-2 and TRBJ2-1, with TRBD2 matching over 10 bases. V gave up 5 bases and J gave up 7 bases; unmatched junction bases: 5. This CDR3 has 14 residues. The germline V gene has CDR1 SGHTA and CDR2 FQGNSA. In DNA, the CDR3 is TGTGCCAGCAGCCCCCTAGCGGGAGTAAATGAGCAGTTCTTC. Residues: CASSPLAGVNEQFF.

V and J are TRBV10-3 and TRBJ1-6, with a tentative D call TRBD1 (6 bases). Germline V gene lookup returns CDR1 ENHRY and CDR2 SYGVKD. Trimming took off 6 bases at V and 11 bases at J, with 11 bases between the two ends. The CDR3 spans 12 residues. The CDR3 protein is CAIRGAGAPLHF. The CDR3 nucleotides read TGTGCCATCAGGGGGGCAGGGGCACCCCTCCACTTT.

V and J are TRBV2 and TRBJ1-4; 9 bases are a match to TRBD1. Germline V gene sequence: CDR1 SNHLY, CDR2 FYNNEI. CDR3 length equals 16 residues. Trimming took 5 bases from V and 0 from J; bases not matched to a gene: 4. The CDR3 reads CASSPDRGTTNEKLFF. For the CDR3, the DNA is TGTGCCAGCAGTCCTGACAGGGGGACAACTAATGAAAAACTGTTTTTT.

V and J are TRBV5-1 and TRBJ2-5; 8 bases agree with TRBD2. V lost 2 bases and J lost 5; bases outside the gene matches: 11. Germline V gives CDR1 SGHRS, CDR2 YFSETQ. This CDR3 is built from 16 residues. CDR3 protein: CASSFDAGGGQETQYF. CDR3 sequence (DNA): TGCGCCAGCAGCTTCGACGCGGGAGGTGGTCAGGAGACCCAGTACTTC.

The V and J genes are TRBV21-1 and TRBJ1-2. TRBV21-1 represents a pseudogene. The CDR3 covers 14 residues. CDR3: CASSKAARAPGYTF. The CDR3, as DNA: TGTGCCAGCAGCAAAGCTGCGAGGGCTCCTGGCTACACCTTC.

The chain combines TRBV15 with TRBJ2-2; possibly TRBD2 for D (6 bases). The V end lost 2 bases, the J end lost 4 bases, and 14 bases lay between the germline ends. This CDR3 contains 16 residues. Germline CDR1 is LNHNV and CDR2 is YYDKDF (reference sequence). CDR3 amino acids: CATSRLGAGATGELFF. DNA for the CDR3: TGTGCCACCAGCAGACTTGGAGCGGGTGCCACCGGGGAGCTGTTTTTT.

The V and J genes are TRBV30 and TRBJ1-3; TRBD1 matches at 7 bases. Germline CDR1 GTSNPN, CDR2 SVGIG (reference sequence). The CDR3 runs 15 residues. The junction had 7 bases not matched to a gene; V was cut back by 3 bases and J by 2 bases. In DNA form, the CDR3 reads TGTGCCTGGAGATCGGGGGGGACAGCTGGAAACACCATATATTTT. This sequence encodes CAWRSGGTAGNTIYF.

This clone is a singleton in its sample. This chain uses TRBV6-5 with TRBJ1-5, with D possibly TRBD1 on 5 matching bases. The CDR3 extends over 13 amino acids. Trimming left V 6 bases short and J 5 bases short, with 11 bases between. Per the germline V gene, CDR1 is MNHEY and CDR2 is SVGAGI. CDR3 DNA: TGTGCCAGCAGCCGCAGGGAGGATCAGCCCCAGCATTTT. Encoded protein: CASSRREDQPQHF.

The rearrangement uses TRBV7-9 and TRBJ1-5; 12 nucleotides match TRBD1. Germline CDR1 is SEHNR and CDR2 is FQNEAQ (reference sequence). The CDR3 consists of 19 residues. Trimming cost V 5 bases and J 1 base; bases outside gene matches: 12. CDR3 protein: CASSRFPGQGAGSNQPQHF. The CDR3 DNA sequence: TGTGCCAGCAGCCGTTTTCCGGGACAGGGGGCTGGGAGCAATCAGCCCCAGCATTTT.

This clone was seen just once. This chain joins TRBV5-6 and TRBJ2-1; 10 nucleotides match TRBD1. The CDR3 is 15 residues long. The germline CDR1 and CDR2 sequences are SGHDT and YYEEEE. The J segment lost 7 bases and the V segment lost 5 bases, leaving 9 bases of the junction unmatched. CDR3 DNA: TGTGCCAGCAGTCCCGGGACAGGGGTTCGGAATGAGCAGTTCTTC. It specifies CASSPGTGVRNEQFF.

In its sample, this clone was seen a few times. The V call is TRBV9, the J call TRBJ2-7; D uncertain. The V and J ends lost 0 bases and 2 bases respectively, with 9 bases between them. CDR1 and CDR2 from the germline V gene are SGDLS and YYNGEE. The CDR3 is made up of 14 amino acids. Written as DNA, the CDR3 is TGTGCCAGCAGCGTAGGGCAGGTGGCCTACGAGCAGTACTTC. It yields the protein CASSVGQVAYEQYF.

This clone was seen a single time. J is TRBJ2-2 and V is TRBV7-9; 7 bases fit TRBD1. Germline CDR1 SEHNR, CDR2 FQNEAQ (reference sequence). V lost 4 bases and J lost 0; bases outside the gene matches: 2. The CDR3 runs to 15 residues. The CDR3 bases are TGTGCCAGCAGCTACGGACAGGCGAACACCGGGGAGCTGTTTTTT. Amino acids: CASSYGQANTGELFF.

A few counts support this clone. This chain joins TRBV27 and TRBJ2-7; 13 bases line up with TRBD2. This CDR3 region has 15 residues. V trimming: 1 base; J trimming: 7 bases; junction bases outside the gene matches: 4. Germline-derived CDR1 and CDR2 are MNHEY and SMNVEV (reference sequence). In DNA, the CDR3 is TGTGCCAGCAGTTTATTGACTAGCGGGAGGCGTGAGCAGTACTTC. Translating gives CASSLLTSGRREQYF.

V and J are TRBV10-3 and TRBJ2-7; 10 bases are a match to TRBD1. Germline lookup yields CDR1 ENHRY and CDR2 SYGVKD. Trimming took 6 bases from V and 1 from J; bases not matched to a gene: 3. CDR3 length: 14 residues. DNA of the CDR3: TGTGCCATCAGGGAGGGACAGGGGTCCTACGAGCAGTACTTC. This encodes CAIREGQGSYEQYF.

V and J are TRBV7-2 and TRBJ2-5; possible D gene TRBD1, 6 bases. The V gene lost 5 bases and the J gene lost 4 bases, with 14 bases spanning the gap. CDR3 length: 14 residues. Germline CDR1 is SGHTA and CDR2 is FQGNSA. Here the CDR3 DNA reads TGTGCCAGCAGCCCCCGACAGGCTATAGAGACCCAGTACTTC. It specifies CASSPRQAIETQYF.

In this sample, this clone turned up many times. The chain is built from TRBV6-4 and TRBJ1-1, with 7 bases matching TRBD1. This CDR3 is 13 amino acids long. The V and J ends lost 6 bases and 4 bases, in that order; junction bases with no gene match: 5. The germline V gene encodes CDR1 MRHNA and CDR2 SNTAGT. CDR3 nucleotide sequence: TGTGCCAGCAGGGCGACAGGGAGCACTGAAGCTTTCTTT. This translates into CASRATGSTEAFF.

The CDR3 nucleotides are TGTGCCAGCAGCCGCAGGGGACTAGCGAACACAGATACGCAGTATTTT. Translating it yields CASSRRGLANTDTQYF. V is TRBV11-2 and J is TRBJ2-3; 10 positions match TRBD2. The CDR3 runs 16 residues. Germline V CDR1 and CDR2: SGHAT, FQNNGV. The junction had 7 bases not matched to a gene; V was cut back by 5 bases and J by 2 bases.

This chain uses TRBV7-2 with TRBJ2-2; no clear D gene. Germline CDR1 and CDR2: SGHTA and FQGNSA. The V and J ends lost 2 bases and 2 bases respectively, with 3 bases between them. The length of the CDR3 is 13 residues. The CDR3 nucleotides read TGTGCCAGCAGCTTACATAACACCGGGGAGCTGTTTTTT. Translating it yields CASSLHNTGELFF.

This chain links TRBV13 with TRBJ1-3, with 7 bases that match TRBD1. V gave up 1 base and J gave up 1 base; unmatched junction bases: 4. CDR1 and CDR2 from the germline V gene are PRHDT and FYEKMQ (reference sequence). The CDR3 runs 16 residues. The CDR3 DNA sequence: TGTGCCAGCAGCTTAGTAGGGGGACAGTCTGGAAACACCATATATTTT. It translates to CASSLVGGQSGNTIYF.

CDR3 in amino acids: CASSEGQTYNEQFF. The CDR3 region has the DNA TGTGCCAGCAGTGAGGGACAGACTTACAATGAGCAGTTCTTC. This rearrangement joins TRBV6-2 or TRBV6-3 to TRBJ2-1; 7 bases are shared with TRBD1. The CDR3 loop spans 14 amino acids. Germline CDR1 reads MNHEY; CDR2 reads SVGEGT. J was trimmed by 4 bases and V by 5 bases; bases with no gene match: 5.

This clone was seen a handful of times. This rearrangement joins TRBV7-3 to TRBJ2-3; D possibly corresponds to TRBD2 (6 bases). V was shortened by 4 bases and J by 1 base, with 15 bases between the two germline ends. The germline V gene has CDR1 SGHTA and CDR2 FQGTGA. CDR3 length: 16 amino acids. CDR3 protein: CASSSRGRGGTDTQYF. CDR3 bases: TGTGCCAGCAGCTCCCGGGGGAGAGGCGGCACAGATACGCAGTATTTT.

This chain links TRBV19 with TRBJ2-1; 12 positions match TRBD2. J gave up 9 bases and V 3 bases, and 6 bases lay outside the gene matches. CDR1 is LNHDA and CDR2 is SQIVND in the germline V gene (reference sequence). This CDR3 spans 15 amino acids. Written as DNA, the CDR3 is TGTGCCAGTAGTATCGGACTAGCGGGACAGGCTGAGCAGTTCTTC. Translating gives CASSIGLAGQAEQFF. Looking up the rest from reference TRBV19 and TRBJ2-1 gives the full variable domain: DGGITQSPKYLFRKEGQNVTLSCEQNLNHDAMYWYRQDPGQGLRLIYYSQIVNDFQKGDIAEGYSVSREKKESFPLTVTSAQKNPTAFYLCASSIGLAGQAEQFFGPGTRLTVL.

This clone was counted a few times. The CDR3 spells CASSLAGGHTGELFF. As DNA, the CDR3 is TGTGCCAGCAGCTTAGCAGGAGGACACACCGGGGAGCTGTTTTTT. The chain couples TRBV7-2 to TRBJ2-2; tentative D call: TRBD2 (5 bases). Germline CDR1 is SGHTA and CDR2 is FQGNSA. Trimming pared 0 bases from V and 3 bases from J, leaving 8 bases between. The CDR3 loop spans 15 amino acids. Complete variable domain (other parts from reference TRBV7-2 and TRBJ2-2): GAGVSQSPSNKVTEKGKDVELRCDPISGHTALYWYRQSLGQGLEFLIYFQGNSAPDKSGLPSDRFSAERTGGSVSTLTIQRTQQEDSAVYLCASSLAGGHTGELFFGEGSRLTVL.

The J gene is TRBJ2-1, the V gene TRBV27; D is uncertain. Trimming took off 2 bases at V and 7 bases at J, with 15 bases between the two ends. The CDR3 is made up of 15 amino acids. CDR1 is MNHEY, CDR2 SMNVEV, per germline (reference sequence). The chain's CDR3 is CASSLADRRLNEQFF. The CDR3 coding sequence is TGTGCCAGCAGTTTAGCGGATCGTAGGTTAAATGAGCAGTTCTTC.